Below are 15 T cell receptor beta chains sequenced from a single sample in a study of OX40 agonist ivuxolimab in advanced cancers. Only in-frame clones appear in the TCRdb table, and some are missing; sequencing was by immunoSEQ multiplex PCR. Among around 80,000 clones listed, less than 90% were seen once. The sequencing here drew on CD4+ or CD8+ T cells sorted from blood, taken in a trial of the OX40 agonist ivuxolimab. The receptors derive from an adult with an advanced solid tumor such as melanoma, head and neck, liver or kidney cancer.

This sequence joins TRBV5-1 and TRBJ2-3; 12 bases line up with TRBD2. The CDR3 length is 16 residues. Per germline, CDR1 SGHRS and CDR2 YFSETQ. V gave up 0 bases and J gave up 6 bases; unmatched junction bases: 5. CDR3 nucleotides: TGCGCCAGCAGCTTGGGACTAGCGGGAGTATCGGATACGCAGTATTTT. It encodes CASSLGLAGVSDTQYF.

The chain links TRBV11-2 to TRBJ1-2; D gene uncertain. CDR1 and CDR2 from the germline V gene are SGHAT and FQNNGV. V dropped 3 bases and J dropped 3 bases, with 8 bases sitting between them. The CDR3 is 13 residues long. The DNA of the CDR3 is TGTGCCAGCAGCTTCGACGGGGACTATGGCTACACCTTC. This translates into CASSFDGDYGYTF.

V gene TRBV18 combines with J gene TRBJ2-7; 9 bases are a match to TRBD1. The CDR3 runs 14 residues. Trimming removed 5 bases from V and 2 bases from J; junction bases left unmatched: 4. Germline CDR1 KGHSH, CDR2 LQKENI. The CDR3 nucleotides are TGTGCCAGCTCAGTAGGGACAGGGACCTACGAGCAGTACTTC. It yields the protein CASSVGTGTYEQYF.

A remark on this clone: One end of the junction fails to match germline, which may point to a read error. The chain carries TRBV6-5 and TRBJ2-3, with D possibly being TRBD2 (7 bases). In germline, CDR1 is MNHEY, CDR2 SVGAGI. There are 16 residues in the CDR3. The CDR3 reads CASRYFGRGRTDTQYF. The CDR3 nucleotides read TGTGCCAGCAGATACTTTGGGCGGGGGCGCACAGATACGCAGTATTTT.

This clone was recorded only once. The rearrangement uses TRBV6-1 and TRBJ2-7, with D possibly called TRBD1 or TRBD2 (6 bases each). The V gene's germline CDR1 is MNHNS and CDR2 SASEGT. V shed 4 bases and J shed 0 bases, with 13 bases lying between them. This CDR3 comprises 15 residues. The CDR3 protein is CASSAAGQGSYEQYF. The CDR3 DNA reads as TGTGCCAGCAGTGCCGCGGGACAAGGCTCCTACGAGCAGTACTTC.

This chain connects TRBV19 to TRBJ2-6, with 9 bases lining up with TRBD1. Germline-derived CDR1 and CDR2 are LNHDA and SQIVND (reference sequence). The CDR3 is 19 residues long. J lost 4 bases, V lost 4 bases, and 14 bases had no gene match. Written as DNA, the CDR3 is TGTGCCAGTAGTACCTCTCCCGGGACAGGGTCACGGGGGGCCAACGTCCTGACTTTC. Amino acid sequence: CASSTSPGTGSRGANVLTF.

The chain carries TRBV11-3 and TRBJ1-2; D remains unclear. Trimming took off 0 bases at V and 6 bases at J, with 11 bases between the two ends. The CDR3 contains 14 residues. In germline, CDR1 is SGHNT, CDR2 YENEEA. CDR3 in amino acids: CASSLDSGQDGYTF. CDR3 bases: TGTGCCAGCAGCTTAGACTCCGGGCAGGATGGCTACACCTTC.

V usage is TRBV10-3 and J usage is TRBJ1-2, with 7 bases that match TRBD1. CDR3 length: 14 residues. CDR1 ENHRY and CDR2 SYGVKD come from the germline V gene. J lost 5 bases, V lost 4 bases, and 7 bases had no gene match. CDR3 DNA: TGTGCCATCAGTGCTGGACAGGAACAATATGGCTACACCTTC. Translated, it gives CAISAGQEQYGYTF.

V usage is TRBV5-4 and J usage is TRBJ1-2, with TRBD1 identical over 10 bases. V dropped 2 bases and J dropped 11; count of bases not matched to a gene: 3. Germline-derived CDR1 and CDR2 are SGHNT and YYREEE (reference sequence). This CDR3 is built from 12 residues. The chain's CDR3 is CASSFDRGLYTF. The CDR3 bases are TGTGCCAGCAGCTTCGACAGGGGGCTTTACACCTTC.

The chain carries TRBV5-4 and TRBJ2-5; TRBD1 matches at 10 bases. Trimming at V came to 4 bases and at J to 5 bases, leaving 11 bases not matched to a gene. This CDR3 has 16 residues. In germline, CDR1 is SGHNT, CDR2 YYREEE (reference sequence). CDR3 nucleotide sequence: TGTGCCAGCAGCAACCACAAGGGACAGGGGTGGGAGACCCAGTACTTC. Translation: CASSNHKGQGWETQYF. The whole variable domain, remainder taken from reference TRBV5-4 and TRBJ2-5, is ETGVTQSPTHLIKTRGQQVTLRCSSQSGHNTVSWYQQALGQGPQFIFQYYREEENGRGNFPPRFSGLQFPNYSSELNVNALELDDSALYLCASSNHKGQGWETQYFGPGTRLLVL.

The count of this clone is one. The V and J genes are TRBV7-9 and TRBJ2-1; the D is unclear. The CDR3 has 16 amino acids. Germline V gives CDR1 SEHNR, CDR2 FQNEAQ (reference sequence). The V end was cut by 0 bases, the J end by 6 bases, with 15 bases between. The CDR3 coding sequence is TGTGCCAGCAGCTTAGCCGGGTCCCGAAGCCGCAATGAGCAGTTCTTC. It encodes CASSLAGSRSRNEQFF. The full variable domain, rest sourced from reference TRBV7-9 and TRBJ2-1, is DTGVSQNPRHKITKRGQNVTFRCDPISEHNRLYWYRQTLGQGPEFLTYFQNEAQLEKSRLLSDRFSAERPKGSFSTLEIQRTEQGDSAMYLCASSLAGSRSRNEQFFGPGTRLTVL.

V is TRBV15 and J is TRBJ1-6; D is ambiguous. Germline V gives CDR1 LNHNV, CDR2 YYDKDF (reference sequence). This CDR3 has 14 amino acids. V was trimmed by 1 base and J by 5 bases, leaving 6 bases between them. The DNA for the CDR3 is TGTGCCACCAGCAGAGCCGGTAATAATTCACCCCTCCACTTT. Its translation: CATSRAGNNSPLHF.

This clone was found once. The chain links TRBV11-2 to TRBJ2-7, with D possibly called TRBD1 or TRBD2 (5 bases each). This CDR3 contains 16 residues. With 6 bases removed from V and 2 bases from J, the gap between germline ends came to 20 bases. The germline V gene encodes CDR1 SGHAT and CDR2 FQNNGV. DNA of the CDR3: TGTGCCAGCAGTTCATATTGGGGGAGCCAGGCCTACGAGCAGTACTTC. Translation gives CASSSYWGSQAYEQYF. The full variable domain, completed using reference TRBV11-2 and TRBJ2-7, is EAGVAQSPRYKIIEKRQSVAFWCNPISGHATLYWYQQILGQGPKLLIQFQNNGVVDDSQLPKDRFSAERLKGVDSTLKIQPAKLEDSAVYLCASSSYWGSQAYEQYFGPGTRLTVT.

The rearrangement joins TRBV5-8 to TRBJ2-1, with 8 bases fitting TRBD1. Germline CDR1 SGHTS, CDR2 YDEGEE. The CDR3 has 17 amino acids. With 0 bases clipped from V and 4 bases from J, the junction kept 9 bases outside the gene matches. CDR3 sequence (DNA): TGTGCCAGCAGCTTGGGCCAGGGGGCATTGGTGTACAATGAGCAGTTCTTC. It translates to CASSLGQGALVYNEQFF.

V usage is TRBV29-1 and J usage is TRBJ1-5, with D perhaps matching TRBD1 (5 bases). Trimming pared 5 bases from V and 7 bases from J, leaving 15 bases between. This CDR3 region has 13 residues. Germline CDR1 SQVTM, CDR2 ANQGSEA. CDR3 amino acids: CSVRNGGNQPQHF. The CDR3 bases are TGCAGCGTTCGGAACGGGGGAAACCAGCCCCAGCATTTT.